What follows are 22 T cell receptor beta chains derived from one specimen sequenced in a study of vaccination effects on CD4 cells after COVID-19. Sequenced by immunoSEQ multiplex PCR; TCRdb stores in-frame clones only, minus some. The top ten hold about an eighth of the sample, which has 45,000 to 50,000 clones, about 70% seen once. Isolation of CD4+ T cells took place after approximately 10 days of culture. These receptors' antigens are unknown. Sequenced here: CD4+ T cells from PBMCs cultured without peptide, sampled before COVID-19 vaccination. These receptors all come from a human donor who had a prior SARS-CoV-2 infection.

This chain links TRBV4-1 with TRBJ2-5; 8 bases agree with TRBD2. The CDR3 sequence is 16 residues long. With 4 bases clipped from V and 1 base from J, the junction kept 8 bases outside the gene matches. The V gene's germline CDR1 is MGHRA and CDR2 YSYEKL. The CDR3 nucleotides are TGCGCCAGCAGCCTCCAATCGGGGACTAGCCAAGAGACCCAGTACTTC. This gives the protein CASSLQSGTSQETQYF.

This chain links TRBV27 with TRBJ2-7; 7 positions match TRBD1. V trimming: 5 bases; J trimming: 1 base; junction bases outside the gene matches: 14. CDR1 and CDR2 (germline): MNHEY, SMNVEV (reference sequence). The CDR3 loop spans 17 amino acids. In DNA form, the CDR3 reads TGTGCCAGCAGTCTTCATAGCCCGGGGACAGCTTCCTACGAGCAGTACTTC. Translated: CASSLHSPGTASYEQYF.

CDR3 sequence (DNA): TGTGCCACCAGCAGAGAGGATAGCGGGGTAGGGTTCTTC. The encoded protein is CATSREDSGVGFF. The V gene is TRBV15, the J gene TRBJ2-1; 8 bases fit TRBD2. CDR1 and CDR2 (germline): LNHNV, YYDKDF (reference sequence). The trim removed 0 bases at V and 15 bases at J, leaving 7 bases unmatched. The CDR3 totals 13 residues.

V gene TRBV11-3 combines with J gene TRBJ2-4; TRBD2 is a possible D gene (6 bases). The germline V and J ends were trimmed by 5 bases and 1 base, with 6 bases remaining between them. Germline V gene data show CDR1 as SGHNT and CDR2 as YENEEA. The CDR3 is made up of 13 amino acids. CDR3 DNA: TGTGCCAGCAGCCGGGGGGCCAAAAACATTCAGTACTTC. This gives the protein CASSRGAKNIQYF.

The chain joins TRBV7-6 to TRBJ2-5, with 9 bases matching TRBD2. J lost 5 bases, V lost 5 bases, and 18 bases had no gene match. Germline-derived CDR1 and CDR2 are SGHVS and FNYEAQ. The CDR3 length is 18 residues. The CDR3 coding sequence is TGTGCCAGCAGCCCAAAGGGTGGGGCTAGCGGGACTTTGGAGACCCAGTACTTC. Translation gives CASSPKGGASGTLETQYF.

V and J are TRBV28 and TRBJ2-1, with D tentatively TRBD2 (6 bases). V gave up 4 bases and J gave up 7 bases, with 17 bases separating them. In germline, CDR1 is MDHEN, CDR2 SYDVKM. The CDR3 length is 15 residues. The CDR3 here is CASSSAGPLLNEQFF. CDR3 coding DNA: TGTGCCAGCAGTTCCGCGGGACCCCTACTTAATGAGCAGTTCTTC.

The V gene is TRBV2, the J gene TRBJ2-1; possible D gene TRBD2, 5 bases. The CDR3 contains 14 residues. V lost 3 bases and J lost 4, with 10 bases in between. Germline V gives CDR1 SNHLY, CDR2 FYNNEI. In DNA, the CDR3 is TGTGCCAGCAGTGAGCGGGCGATATACAATGAGCAGTTCTTC. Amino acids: CASSERAIYNEQFF. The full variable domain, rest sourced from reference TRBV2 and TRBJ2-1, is EPEVTQTPSHQVTQMGQEVILRCVPISNHLYFYWYRQILGQKVEFLVSFYNNEISEKSEIFDDQFSVERPDGSNFTLKIRSTKLEDSAMYFCASSERAIYNEQFFGPGTRLTVL.

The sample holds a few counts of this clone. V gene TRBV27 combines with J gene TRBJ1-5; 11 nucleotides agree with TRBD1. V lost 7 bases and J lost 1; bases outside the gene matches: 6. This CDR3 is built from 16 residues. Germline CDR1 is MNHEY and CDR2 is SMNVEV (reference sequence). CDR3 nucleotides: TGTGCCAGCAAAATCAGGGACAGGGGGAGCAATCAGCCCCAGCATTTT. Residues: CASKIRDRGSNQPQHF.

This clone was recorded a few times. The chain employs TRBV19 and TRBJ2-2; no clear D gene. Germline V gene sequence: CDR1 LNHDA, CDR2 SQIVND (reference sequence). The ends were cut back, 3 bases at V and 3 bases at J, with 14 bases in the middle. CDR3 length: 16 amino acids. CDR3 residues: CASSILVPGDTGELFF. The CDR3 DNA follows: TGTGCCAGTAGTATTTTGGTCCCCGGTGACACCGGGGAGCTGTTTTTT. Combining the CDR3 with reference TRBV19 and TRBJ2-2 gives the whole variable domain DGGITQSPKYLFRKEGQNVTLSCEQNLNHDAMYWYRQDPGQGLRLIYYSQIVNDFQKGDIAEGYSVSREKKESFPLTVTSAQKNPTAFYLCASSILVPGDTGELFFGEGSRLTVL.

Here the CDR3 DNA reads TGTGCCTGCCGTGGACAGCTAAAAGAGGACACAGATACGCAGTATTTT. As protein: CACRGQLKEDTDTQYF. The V gene is TRBV30, the J gene TRBJ2-3; possible D gene TRBD1, 6 bases. Trimming pared 6 bases from V and 2 bases from J, leaving 21 bases between. Germline CDR1 is GTSNPN and CDR2 is SVGIG (reference sequence). This CDR3 comprises 16 residues.

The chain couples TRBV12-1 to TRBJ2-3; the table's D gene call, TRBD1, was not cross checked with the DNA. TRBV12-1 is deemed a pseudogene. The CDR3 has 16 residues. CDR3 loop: CASSFGEEPGGGTQYF. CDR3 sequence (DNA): TGTGCCAGCAGCTTTGGGGAAGAACCAGGGGGCGGTACGCAGTATTTT.

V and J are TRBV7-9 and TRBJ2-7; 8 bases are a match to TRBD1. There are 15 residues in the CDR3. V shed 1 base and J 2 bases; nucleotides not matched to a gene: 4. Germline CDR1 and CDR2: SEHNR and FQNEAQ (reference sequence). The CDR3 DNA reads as TGTGCCAGCAGCTTAGGTGCACAGGGGGCCTACGAGCAGTACTTC. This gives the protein CASSLGAQGAYEQYF.

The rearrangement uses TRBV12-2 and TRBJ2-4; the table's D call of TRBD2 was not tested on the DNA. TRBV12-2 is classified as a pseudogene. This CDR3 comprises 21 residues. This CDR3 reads CASRLVEVGGSGGRAKNIQYF. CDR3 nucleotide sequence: TGTGCAAGTCGCTTAGTGGAGGTCGGGGGTTCCGGGGGGAGAGCCAAAAACATTCAGTACTTC.

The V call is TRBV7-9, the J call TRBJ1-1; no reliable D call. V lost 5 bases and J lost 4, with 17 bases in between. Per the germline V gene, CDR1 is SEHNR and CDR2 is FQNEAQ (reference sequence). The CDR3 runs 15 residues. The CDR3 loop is CASSPVTPWTTEAFF. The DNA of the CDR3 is TGTGCCAGCAGCCCGGTGACACCCTGGACCACTGAAGCTTTCTTT. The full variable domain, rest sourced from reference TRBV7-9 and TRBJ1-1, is DTGVSQNPRHKITKRGQNVTFRCDPISEHNRLYWYRQTLGQGPEFLTYFQNEAQLEKSRLLSDRFSAERPKGSFSTLEIQRTEQGDSAMYLCASSPVTPWTTEAFFGQGTRLTVV.

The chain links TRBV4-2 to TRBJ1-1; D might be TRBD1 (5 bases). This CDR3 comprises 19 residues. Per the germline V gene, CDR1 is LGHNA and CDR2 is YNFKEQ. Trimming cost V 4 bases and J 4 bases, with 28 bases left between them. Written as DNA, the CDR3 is TGTGCCAGCAGCCTCACTTGGGCCAAAGGGGCGGGGGTTGTCACTGAAGCTTTCTTT. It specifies CASSLTWAKGAGVVTEAFF.

This CDR3 is CASSPMGGMATYNEQFF. The DNA of the CDR3 is TGCGCCAGCAGCCCGATGGGGGGCATGGCGACCTACAATGAGCAGTTCTTC. The V and J genes are TRBV4-3 and TRBJ2-1; D could derive from TRBD1 or TRBD2 (6 bases each). Trimming removed 4 bases at V and 2 bases at J, with 18 bases between. From germline, CDR1 is LGHNA and CDR2 YSLEER. The CDR3 sequence is 17 residues long.

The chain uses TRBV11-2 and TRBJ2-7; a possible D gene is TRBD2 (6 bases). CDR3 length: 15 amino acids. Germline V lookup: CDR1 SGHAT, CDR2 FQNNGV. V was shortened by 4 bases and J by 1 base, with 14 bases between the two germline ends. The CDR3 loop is CASSSVVGRSYEQYF. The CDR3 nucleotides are TGTGCCAGCAGCTCGGTTGTGGGGAGGTCCTACGAGCAGTACTTC.

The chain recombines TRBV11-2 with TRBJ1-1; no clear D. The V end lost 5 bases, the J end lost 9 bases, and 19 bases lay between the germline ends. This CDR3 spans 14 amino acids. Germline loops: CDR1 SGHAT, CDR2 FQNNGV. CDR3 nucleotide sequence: TGTGCCAGCAGCCCGACGGGTGTTGGGAACAAAGCTTTCTTT. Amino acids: CASSPTGVGNKAFF.

The CDR3 DNA reads TGTGCTAGTGGCACGGGACAGGTCTACGAGCAGTACTTC. Translation gives CASGTGQVYEQYF. This sequence joins TRBV12-5 and TRBJ2-7, with 8 nucleotides matching TRBD1. The CDR3 length is 13 residues. V was pared by 6 bases and J by 3 bases, with 4 bases of the junction left unmatched. Germline loops: CDR1 LGHNT, CDR2 FRNRAP.

CDR3 sequence reads: CASSHRWLAGVTYNEQFF. For the CDR3, the DNA is TGTGCCAGCAGCCATCGCTGGCTAGCGGGTGTTACCTACAATGAGCAGTTCTTC. The rearrangement joins TRBV7-9 to TRBJ2-1; TRBD2 matches at 8 bases. Germline CDR1 SEHNR, CDR2 FQNEAQ (reference sequence). There are 18 residues in the CDR3. After removal of 5 bases from V and 2 bases from J, the junction contained 14 bases not matched to a gene. Complete variable domain (other parts from reference TRBV7-9 and TRBJ2-1): DTGVSQNPRHKITKRGQNVTFRCDPISEHNRLYWYRQTLGQGPEFLTYFQNEAQLEKSRLLSDRFSAERPKGSFSTLEIQRTEQGDSAMYLCASSHRWLAGVTYNEQFFGPGTRLTVL.

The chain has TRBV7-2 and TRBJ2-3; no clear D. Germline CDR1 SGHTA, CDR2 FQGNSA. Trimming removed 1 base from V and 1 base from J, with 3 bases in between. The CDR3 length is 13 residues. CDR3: CASSLVGTDTQYF. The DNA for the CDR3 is TGTGCCAGCAGCTTAGTGGGCACAGATACGCAGTATTTT.

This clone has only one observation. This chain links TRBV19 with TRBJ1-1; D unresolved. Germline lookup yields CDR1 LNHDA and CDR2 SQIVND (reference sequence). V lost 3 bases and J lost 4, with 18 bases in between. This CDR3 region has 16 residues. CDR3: CASSIYPGDWGTEAFF. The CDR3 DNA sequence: TGTGCCAGTAGTATTTATCCCGGCGACTGGGGCACTGAAGCTTTCTTT. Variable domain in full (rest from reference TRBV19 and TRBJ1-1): DGGITQSPKYLFRKEGQNVTLSCEQNLNHDAMYWYRQDPGQGLRLIYYSQIVNDFQKGDIAEGYSVSREKKESFPLTVTSAQKNPTAFYLCASSIYPGDWGTEAFFGQGTRLTVV.